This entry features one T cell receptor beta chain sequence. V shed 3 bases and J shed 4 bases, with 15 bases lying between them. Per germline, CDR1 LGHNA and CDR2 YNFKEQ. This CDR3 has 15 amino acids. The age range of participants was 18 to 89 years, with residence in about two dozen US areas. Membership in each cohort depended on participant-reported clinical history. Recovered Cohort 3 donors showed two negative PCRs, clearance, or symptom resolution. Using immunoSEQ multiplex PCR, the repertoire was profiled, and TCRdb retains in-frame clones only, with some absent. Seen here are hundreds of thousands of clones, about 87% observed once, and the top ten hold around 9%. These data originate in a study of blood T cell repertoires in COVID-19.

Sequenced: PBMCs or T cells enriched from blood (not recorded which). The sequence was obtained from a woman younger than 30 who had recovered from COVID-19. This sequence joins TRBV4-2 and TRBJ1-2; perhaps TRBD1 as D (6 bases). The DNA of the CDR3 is TGTGCCAGCAGCCAGAGGACTTTAGGGGGCTATGGCTACACCTTC. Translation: CASSQRTLGGYGYTF.